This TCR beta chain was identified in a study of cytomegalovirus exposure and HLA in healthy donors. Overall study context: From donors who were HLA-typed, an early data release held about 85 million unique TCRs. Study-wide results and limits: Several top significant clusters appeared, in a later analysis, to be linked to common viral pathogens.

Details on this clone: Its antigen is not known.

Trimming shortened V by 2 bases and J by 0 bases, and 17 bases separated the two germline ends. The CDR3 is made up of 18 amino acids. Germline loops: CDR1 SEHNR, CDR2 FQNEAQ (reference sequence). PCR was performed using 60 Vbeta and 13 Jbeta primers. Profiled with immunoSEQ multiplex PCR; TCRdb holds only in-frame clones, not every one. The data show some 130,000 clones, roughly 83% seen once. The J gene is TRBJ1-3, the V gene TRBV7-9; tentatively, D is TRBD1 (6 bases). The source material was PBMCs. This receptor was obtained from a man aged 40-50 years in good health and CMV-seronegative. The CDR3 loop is CASSLSGGGGRSGNTIYF. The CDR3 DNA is TGTGCCAGCAGCTTATCGGGAGGGGGGGGCCGCTCTGGAAACACCATATATTTT.